These T cell receptor beta chains were read from a single sample in a study of shared clonotypes between healthy human individuals. The method was immunoSEQ multiplex PCR; TCRdb's version includes in-frame clones alone and lacks a portion of them. Seen here are around 2.5 million clones, roughly 93% observed once, and the top ten hold 0.36%. The sequencing input was naive CD4+ T cells from PBMCs. All receptors derive from a man between 18 and 35 years old in good health. Some clones in this sample may be carry-over from other donors' samples. The CDR3 runs from the conserved cysteine through the conserved F or W. The D gene is left open where the match is weak. Not every row has a clone size; where given, it reads once, few, many or a size class.

>-|TRBV5-1|TRBD2|TRBJ2-5
TGCGCCAGCCGAAAAGGACTAGCCAGGGAGACCCAGTACTTC
CASRKGLARETQYF
>-|TRBV6-6|TRBD2|TRBJ2-5
TGTGCCAGCAGTTCCCTGACTAGCGGGCAAGAGACCCAGTACTTC
CASSSLTSGQETQYF
>-|TRBV4-1|-|TRBJ2-1
TGCGCCAGCAGCCAAGCCCCGGGCGCCTACAATGAGCAGTTCTTC
CASSQAPGAYNEQFF
>-|TRBV9|TRBD2|TRBJ2-3
TGTGCCAGCAGCGCCTCAAGACTAGCGGGAGGGCGTTCGCCAGATACGCAGTATTTT
CASSASRLAGGRSPDTQYF
>once|TRBV19|-|TRBJ1-5
TGTGCCAGTAGACCTACAGGGCGGGGGCAGCCCCAGCATTTT
CASRPTGRGQPQHF
>-|TRBV5-4|TRBD2|TRBJ2-1
TGTGCCAGCAGCAACGGGACTAGCGGGAGGCCCTACAATGAGCAGTTCTTC
CASSNGTSGRPYNEQFF
>-|TRBV5-1|TRBD2|TRBJ2-3
TGCGCCAGCAGCCATCTAGCGGGAGTGACAGATACGCAGTATTTT
CASSHLAGVTDTQYF
>-|TRBV11-2|-|TRBJ2-1
TGTGCCAGCAGCTTAGATGGGCCTTACAATGAGCAGTTCTTC
CASSLDGPYNEQFF
>-|TRBV11-2|TRBD2|TRBJ2-1
TGTGCCAGCAGCTTAAGACTAGCGGGAGGTAACAATGAGCAGTTCTTC
CASSLRLAGGNNEQFF
>-|TRBV5-1|TRBD2|TRBJ2-1
TGCGCCAGTAGCTCGGGGGGGCGCCCATACAATGAGCAGTTCTTC
CASSSGGRPYNEQFF